This TCR beta chain stems from a study of blood T cell repertoires in COVID-19. For the study at large: Material from acute and convalescent COVID-19 was sourced from the United States, Italy and Spain. T cells, B-cell-depleted T cells, or PBMCs provided the cDNA or gDNA that served as material.

Per the study methods: Amplifying reference gene primers gave estimates of nucleated cell counts. Method: immunoSEQ multiplex PCR; TCRdb's copy keeps in-frame clones and lacks some. V, J and clone size derive from that table, while D and trimming were established from the DNA sequence. Here the sample spans approximately 200,000 clones, 75% to 90% being singletons. The germline V gene encodes CDR1 ENHRY and CDR2 SYGVKD. The CDR3 contains 9 residues. Allocation to cohorts depended on clinical history reported by the participants. What was sequenced was PBMCs or T cells enriched from blood (not recorded which). This receptor was obtained from a woman between 40 and 50 years old with acute COVID-19. The chain links TRBV10-3 to TRBJ1-1; D gene uncertain. The CDR3 DNA follows: TGTTTCCGGGGCACTGAAGCTTTCTTT. This encodes CFRGTEAFF.